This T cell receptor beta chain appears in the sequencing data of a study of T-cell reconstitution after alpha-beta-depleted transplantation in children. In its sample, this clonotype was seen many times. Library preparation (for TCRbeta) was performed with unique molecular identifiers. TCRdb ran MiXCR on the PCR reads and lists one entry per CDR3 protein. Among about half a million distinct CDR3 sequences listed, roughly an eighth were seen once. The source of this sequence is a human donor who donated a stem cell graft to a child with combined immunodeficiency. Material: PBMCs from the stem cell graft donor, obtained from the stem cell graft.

CDR3 in amino acids: CASSFTDYTGELFF. DNA of the CDR3: TGTGCCAGCAGTTTTACAGATTACACCGGGGAGCTGTTTTTT. The chain joins TRBV12-3 or TRBV12-4 to TRBJ2-2; D not resolved. The V and J ends lost 3 bases and 3 bases respectively, with 8 bases between them. CDR3 length equals 14 residues.